This T cell receptor beta chain was recorded in a study of vaccination and CD4 T cells after COVID-19 (dated by TCRdb to between 2020 and 2023). The study in broad terms: Every convalescent patient had a positive nasal swab PCR test for SARS-CoV-2, with mild disease in nine patients and severe disease in one. The convalescent cohort comprised six males and four females, including two Hispanic individuals, seven Caucasians, two Asians and one multiracial person. The cultures were stimulated with overlapping spike peptide pools from SARS-CoV-2 and from the common cold coronaviruses HCoV-NL63, HCoV-OC43 and HCoV-229E. Each participant got two doses of either the Pfizer-BioNTech BNT162b2 vaccine (n=8) or the Moderna mRNA-1273 vaccine (n=2). The spike-specific CD4+ TCR repertoire was compared before and after mRNA vaccination in nine to ten COVID-19 convalescent patients and a handful of infection-naive healthy vaccine recipients. Post-COVID blood samples from convalescent patients were collected a median of roughly 100 days after diagnosis, with a range of 35 to 161 days. As controls, cultures received a CEFX viral epitope pool (the positive control), an HIV-1 Nef peptide pool (the negative control), or no peptide at all. Post-vaccine blood samples were taken a median of 72 days after the second vaccine dose, with a range of roughly 14 to 250 days. Paper-wide results and their limitations: Although the median number of SARS-CoV-2-reactive clonotypes went up from approximately 20 after infection to more than 30 after vaccination, the increase was not significant. The number of convalescent patients in the study was relatively small, and the study did not examine early timepoints following natural infection. In convalescent patients, nearly all vaccine-specific clones (304 of 307) were found to be mono-reactive for SARS-CoV-2 spike rather than cross-reactive with common cold coronaviruses. In convalescent patients, a median about 84% of post-vaccine SARS-CoV-2-reactive clones were detected only after vaccination, and vaccine-specific priming was suggested by this finding.

From a lookup of the germline V gene (reference sequence), CDR1 and CDR2 are GTSNPN and SVGIG. From cysteine to phenylalanine, the CDR3 is 12 amino acids long. The CDR3 DNA has 36 bases and is translated from base 1. The junction shows trimming of 1 base on V and 0 bases on J, plus 3 bases between the germline ends. Library preparation was by PCR. At the Johns Hopkins FTIC core, DNA from the cultured CD4+ T cells underwent TCR sequencing with the Oncomine TCR Beta short-read assay. Genomic DNA was extracted from the cultured CD4+ T cells with the QIAamp micro DNA kit. Oncomine TCR Beta libraries from cultured CD4+ T cells were pooled using unique dual indexes and sequenced on an Illumina iSeq 100. The study's processing was this. Non-productive sequences were removed, and CDR3s not starting with C, not ending with F or W, or shorter than 7 amino acids were discarded. The MANAFEST web application was used to identify antigen-specific clonotypes by comparing peptide-stimulated wells against reference wells and other culture wells. For a clone to be called positive, the clone needed an FDR below 0.05, an odds ratio above 5, and a productive frequency above 0.1% in at least two of three replicate wells. A clonotype was classed as cross-reactive if the clonotype showed significant expansion both in SARS-CoV-2 spike wells and in at least one common cold coronavirus spike condition. CDR3 homology was assessed with Levenshtein distances (stringdist) and unrooted phylogenetic trees (ape) in R version 3.6.1. The public sequencing data were trimmed at Q25 with fastp and processed into clonotypes with MiXCR by TCRdb, which kept only in-frame beta chains. For every CDR3 protein sequence, its rows merge into one entry that carries the most common genes and DNA. It is TCRdb's table, rather than the study itself, that gives the V and J calls and clone size. Across this sample there are 10,000 to 15,000 distinct CDR3 sequences, with 50% to 65% seen only once. The ten largest clones represent roughly 12% of the sample.

The treatment or condition label on this specimen signifies: approximately 11-day PBMC culture with coronavirus spike peptide pools or control peptides (ViraFEST assay). To expand antigen-specific T cells with peptide pools and then pick out the expanded clonotypes through TCR sequencing, the study relied on the ViraFEST assay. The convalescent patients' positive SARS-CoV-2 PCR tests were from March to December 2020, which was before the Alpha, Beta and Delta variants emerged in the United States. PBMCs were cultured at about 2 million per well in IMDM supplemented with roughly 5.2% human AB serum and approximately 10 IU/ml IL-2, with roughly 9.5 ug/ml peptide pools added. Half of the culture medium was replaced with fresh IL-2-containing medium on days 3 and 7. Once the cells had been in culture for about 10 days, the EasySep CD4+ T cell isolation kit was used to isolate CD4+ T cells by negative selection. Ficoll-Paque Plus gradient centrifugation was used to isolate PBMCs from whole blood, and the isolated PBMCs were then either used fresh or cryopreserved at -140C. Each culture condition was generally run in triplicate wells.

This clonotype was observed a handful of times. It has no known antigen specificity. No qualities accompany the bases; no much larger clone lies one base away. The rearranged segments are TRBV30 and TRBJ2-5; the D segment cannot be called with confidence. Specimen: CD4+ T cells from blood, cultured in vitro. The source of this sequence is a human donor who had recovered from COVID-19. The CDR3 corresponds to CAWSGDQETQYF. The sequenced DNA is TGTGCCTGGAGTGGCGACCAAGAGACCCAGTACTTC.